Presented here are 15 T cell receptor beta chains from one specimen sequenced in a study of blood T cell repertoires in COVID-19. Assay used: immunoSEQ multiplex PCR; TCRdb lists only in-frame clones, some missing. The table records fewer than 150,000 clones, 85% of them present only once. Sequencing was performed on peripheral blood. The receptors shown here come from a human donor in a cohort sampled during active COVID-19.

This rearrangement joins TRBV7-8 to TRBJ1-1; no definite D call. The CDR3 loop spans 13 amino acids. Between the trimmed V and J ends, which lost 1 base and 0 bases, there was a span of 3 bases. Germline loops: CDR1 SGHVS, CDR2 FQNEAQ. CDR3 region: CASSLVLNTEAFF. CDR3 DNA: TGTGCCAGCAGCTTAGTCTTGAACACTGAAGCTTTCTTT.

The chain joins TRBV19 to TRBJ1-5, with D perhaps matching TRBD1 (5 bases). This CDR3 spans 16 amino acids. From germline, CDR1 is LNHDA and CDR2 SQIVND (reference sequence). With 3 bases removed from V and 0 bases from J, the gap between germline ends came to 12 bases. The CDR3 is CASSILQGLSNQPQHF. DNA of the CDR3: TGTGCCAGTAGTATTCTCCAGGGCCTTAGCAATCAGCCCCAGCATTTT.

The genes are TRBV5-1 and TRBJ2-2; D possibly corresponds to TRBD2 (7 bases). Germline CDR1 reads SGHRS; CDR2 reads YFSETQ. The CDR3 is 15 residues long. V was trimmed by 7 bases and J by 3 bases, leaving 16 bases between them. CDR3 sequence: CASSGRGGDTGELFF. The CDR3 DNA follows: TGCGCCAGCTCCGGCCGAGGGGGGGACACCGGGGAGCTGTTTTTT.

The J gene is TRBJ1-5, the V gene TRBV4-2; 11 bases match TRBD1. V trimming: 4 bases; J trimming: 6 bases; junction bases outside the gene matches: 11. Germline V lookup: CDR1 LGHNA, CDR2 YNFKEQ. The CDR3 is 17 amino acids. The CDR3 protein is CASSPYSFGTGGQPQHF. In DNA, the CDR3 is TGTGCCAGCAGCCCCTACTCCTTCGGGACAGGGGGTCAGCCCCAGCATTTT.

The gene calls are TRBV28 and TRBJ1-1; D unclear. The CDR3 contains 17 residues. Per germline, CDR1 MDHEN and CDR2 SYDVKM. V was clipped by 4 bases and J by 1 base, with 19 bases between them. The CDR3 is CASSSHLRVSWNTEAFF. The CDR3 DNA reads TGTGCCAGCAGTTCCCACCTCCGGGTCTCCTGGAACACTGAAGCTTTCTTT.

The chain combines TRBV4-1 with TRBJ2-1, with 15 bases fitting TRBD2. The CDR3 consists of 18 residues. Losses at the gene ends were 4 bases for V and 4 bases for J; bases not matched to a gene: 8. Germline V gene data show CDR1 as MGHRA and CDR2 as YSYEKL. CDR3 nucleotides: TGCGCCAGCAGCCCGAGTGGGACTAGCGGGGGGCCTTACAATGAGCAGTTCTTC. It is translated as CASSPSGTSGGPYNEQFF.

The CDR3 sequence is CASSQLTAGAYEQFF. The CDR3 bases are TGTGCCAGCAGCCAATTAACCGCGGGGGCCTATGAGCAGTTCTTC. The V and J genes are TRBV3-1 (or the pseudogene TRBV3-2) and TRBJ2-1; maybe TRBD2 (7 bases). Trimming shortened V by 2 bases and J by 8 bases, and 16 bases separated the two germline ends. Germline CDR1 and CDR2: LGHDT and YNNKEL (reference sequence). The CDR3 covers 15 residues.

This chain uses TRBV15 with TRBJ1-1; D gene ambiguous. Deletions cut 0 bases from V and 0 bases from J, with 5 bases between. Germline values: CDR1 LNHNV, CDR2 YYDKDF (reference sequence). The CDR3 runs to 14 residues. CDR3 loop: CATSRDQVNTEAFF. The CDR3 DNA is TGTGCCACCAGCAGAGATCAGGTGAACACTGAAGCTTTCTTT.

The CDR3 loop is CASSSESGHSNTEAFF. The CDR3 DNA reads TGCGCCAGCAGCTCCGAATCGGGACATTCGAACACTGAAGCTTTCTTT. This rearrangement joins TRBV5-1 to TRBJ1-1; possible D gene TRBD1, 6 bases. The CDR3 runs 16 residues. CDR1 SGHRS and CDR2 YFSETQ come from the germline V gene. V lost 3 bases, J lost 1 base, and 16 bases lay in between.

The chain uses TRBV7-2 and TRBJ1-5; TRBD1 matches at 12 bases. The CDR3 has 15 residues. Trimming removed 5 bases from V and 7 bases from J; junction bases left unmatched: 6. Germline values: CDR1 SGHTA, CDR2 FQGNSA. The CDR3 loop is CASSLGTGGGQPQHF. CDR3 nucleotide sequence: TGTGCCAGCAGCCTTGGGACAGGGGGCGGGCAGCCCCAGCATTTT.

CDR3 in amino acids: CASSPRDRVGYTF. Written as DNA, the CDR3 is TGTGCCAGCAGTCCCCGGGACAGGGTCGGCTACACCTTC. V usage is TRBV12-3 or TRBV12-4 and J usage is TRBJ1-2, with TRBD1 matching over 9 bases. This CDR3 has 13 residues. V lost 5 bases to trimming and J lost 8 bases; unmatched junction nucleotides: 6.

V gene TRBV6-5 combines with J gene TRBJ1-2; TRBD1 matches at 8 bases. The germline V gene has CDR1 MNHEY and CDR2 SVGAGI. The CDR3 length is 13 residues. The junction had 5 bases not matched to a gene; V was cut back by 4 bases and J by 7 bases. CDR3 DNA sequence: TGTGCCAGCAGTTTTCAGGGGGCGCGTGGCTACACCTTC. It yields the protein CASSFQGARGYTF.

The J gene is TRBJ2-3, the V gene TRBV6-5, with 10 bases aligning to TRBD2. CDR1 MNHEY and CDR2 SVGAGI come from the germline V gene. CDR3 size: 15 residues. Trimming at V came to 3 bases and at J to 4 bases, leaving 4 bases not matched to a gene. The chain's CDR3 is CASSYSGGRSDTQYF. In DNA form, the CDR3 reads TGTGCCAGCAGTTATAGCGGGGGGCGATCAGATACGCAGTATTTT.

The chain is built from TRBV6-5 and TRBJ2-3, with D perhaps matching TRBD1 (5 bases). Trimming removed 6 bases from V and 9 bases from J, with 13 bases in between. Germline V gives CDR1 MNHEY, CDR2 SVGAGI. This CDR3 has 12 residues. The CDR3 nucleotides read TGTGCCAGCAGCCTCAGGGAAGGCACGCAGTATTTT. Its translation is CASSLREGTQYF.

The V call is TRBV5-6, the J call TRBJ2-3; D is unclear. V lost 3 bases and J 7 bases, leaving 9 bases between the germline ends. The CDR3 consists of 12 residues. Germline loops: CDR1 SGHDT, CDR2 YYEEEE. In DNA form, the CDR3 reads TGTGCCAGCAGCTCTCTAGGCTATACGCAGTATTTT. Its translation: CASSSLGYTQYF. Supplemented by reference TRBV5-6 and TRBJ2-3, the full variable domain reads DAGVTQSPTHLIKTRGQQVTLRCSPKSGHDTVSWYQQALGQGPQFIFQYYEEEERQRGNFPDRFSGHQFPNYSSELNVNALLLGDSALYLCASSSLGYTQYFGPGTRLTVL.